This T cell receptor beta chain was obtained from a study of OX40 agonist ivuxolimab in advanced cancers. Sequenced by immunoSEQ multiplex PCR; TCRdb stores in-frame clones only, minus some. The top ten hold roughly 10% of the sample, which has roughly 47,000 clones, roughly nine tenths seen once. The CDR3 totals 14 residues. Germline V gene sequence: CDR1 MGHRA, CDR2 YSYEKL. Trimming took 6 bases from V and 6 from J; bases not matched to a gene: 8. The sequencing here drew on CD4+ or CD8+ T cells sorted from blood, taken in a trial of the OX40 agonist ivuxolimab. This chain connects TRBV4-1 to TRBJ1-5; TRBD1 matches at 7 bases. The clonotype comes from an adult with an advanced solid tumor such as melanoma, head and neck, liver or kidney cancer. The CDR3 loop reads CASSQTGSSQPQHF. CDR3 in DNA: TGCGCCAGCAGTCAGACAGGGTCGAGTCAGCCCCAGCATTTT.